This TCR beta chain was recovered during a study of T cells after yellow fever vaccination. Study at large: Where fractions had low cell numbers, libraries were prepared from them with the SMART-Seq v4 Ultra Low Input RNA kit.

The study, taken as a whole, reports: The bulk population could contribute abundant contaminating clonotypes to FACS-sorted repertoires. Detected again after the booster were most primary-vaccination clones, at 96% CD4 and around 91% CD8.

Points on this clonotype: The antigen remains undetermined.

5'RACE template switching produced TCR cDNA carrying a universal primer site and UMIs. TCRdb reanalysed the 5' RACE reads using MiXCR and keeps one entry per CDR3 protein. In the table there are 350,000 to 450,000 distinct CDR3 sequences, approximately 18% of which are singletons. V was shortened by 2 bases and J by 6 bases, with 7 bases between the two germline ends. CDR3 size: 11 residues. Germline assignment: CDR1 GTSNPN and CDR2 SVGIG (reference sequence). The TCR was taken from a man aged 18 to 30 who received the YFV17D yellow fever vaccine. V and J are TRBV30 and TRBJ1-1; D uncertain. Here the sequenced sample was PBMCs, taken before the yellow fever booster vaccination. In DNA form, the CDR3 reads TGTGCCTGGAGTTTTTTCTCTGAAGCTTTCTTT. As protein: CAWSFFSEAFF. The complete variable domain, with remaining parts taken from reference TRBV30 and TRBJ1-1, reads SQTIHQWPATLVQPVGSPLSLECTVEGTSNPNLYWYRQAAGRGLQLLFYSVGIGQISSEVPQNLSASRPQDRQFILSSKKLLLSDSGFYLCAWSFFSEAFFGQGTRLTVV.